This TCR beta chain was identified during a study of response to subunit inactivated influenza vaccine. Germline V gene lookup returns CDR1 SGHAT and CDR2 FQNNGV. V trimming: 3 bases; J trimming: 4 bases; junction bases outside the gene matches: 2. The CDR3 totals 13 residues. One entry per CDR3 protein results from TCRdb running MiXCR on the RT-PCR reads. There are about 480,000 distinct CDR3 sequences in the sample; about 10% occur only once, and about an eighth lies in the top ten. General study findings and limits: Each seasonal influenza vaccination recruits few new T cells, the authors suggested.

Notes on this clonotype: The antigen remains undetermined.

This clonotype was obtained from a man in his forties or fifties who received an inactivated influenza vaccine. This sequence joins TRBV11-2 and TRBJ1-1; 7 nucleotides agree with TRBD1. The source was PBMCs from blood, collected 45 days after vaccination. This CDR3 is CASSFYRGTEAFF. The CDR3 region has the DNA TGTGCCAGCAGCTTTTACAGGGGCACTGAAGCTTTCTTT.